The 30 T cell receptor beta chains listed next were all sequenced from one sample in a study of OX40 agonist ivuxolimab in advanced cancers. TCRdb's table, derived via immunoSEQ multiplex PCR, lists solely in-frame clones and lacks some. The sample shows tens of thousands of clones, just under 85% of them seen only once. The sequenced sample was CD4+ or CD8+ T cells sorted from blood, obtained in a trial of the OX40 agonist ivuxolimab. The receptor set was obtained from an adult with an advanced solid tumor such as melanoma, head and neck, liver or kidney cancer.

J is TRBJ2-5 and V is TRBV15; D perhaps matches TRBD2 (7 bases). The CDR3 covers 15 residues. Germline CDR1 and CDR2: LNHNV and YYDKDF (reference sequence). Trimming stripped 5 bases from V and 2 bases from J, with 15 bases between. The CDR3 coding sequence is TGTGCCACCAGCGGAGGGGGGGCCTCTCAAGAGACCCAGTACTTC. Translation gives CATSGGGASQETQYF.

This chain links TRBV4-3 with TRBJ1-2, with a tentative D call TRBD1 (5 bases). The CDR3 runs to 15 residues. The V gene lost 3 bases and the J gene lost 3 bases, with 14 bases spanning the gap. The V gene's germline CDR1 is LGHNA and CDR2 YSLEER. CDR3 residues: CASSHAAGRDYGYTF. The CDR3 DNA reads TGCGCCAGCAGCCATGCCGCGGGGCGGGACTATGGCTACACCTTC.

The chain links TRBV19 to TRBJ1-1; no clear D gene. The length of the CDR3 is 15 residues. Trimming stripped 0 bases from V and 4 bases from J, with 12 bases between. Germline V gene lookup returns CDR1 LNHDA and CDR2 SQIVND (reference sequence). The CDR3, as DNA: TGTGCCAGTAGTATAGATCCCCCGGGAGGCACTGAAGCTTTCTTT. This encodes CASSIDPPGGTEAFF.

V and J are TRBV2 and TRBJ1-6; unclear D gene. Germline loops: CDR1 SNHLY, CDR2 FYNNEI. The CDR3 length is 12 residues. V gave up 6 bases and J gave up 13 bases, with 13 bases separating them. The CDR3 sequence is CASRAHLTPLHF. CDR3 nucleotides: TGTGCCAGCAGGGCACACCTCACTCCCCTCCACTTT.

This clone was seen a handful of times. V is TRBV5-4 and J is TRBJ2-1, with a weak D call TRBD1 (6 bases). This CDR3 has 13 residues. V shed 0 bases and J shed 9 bases, with 10 bases lying between them. Germline CDR1 reads SGHNT; CDR2 reads YYREEE (reference sequence). This CDR3 reads CASSLVQGPEQFF. The CDR3 DNA is TGTGCCAGCAGCTTGGTGCAGGGGCCTGAGCAGTTCTTC.

The chain employs TRBV4-1 and TRBJ1-3; the D gene is possibly TRBD1 (6 bases). Germline assignment: CDR1 MGHRA and CDR2 YSYEKL. The CDR3 sequence is 16 residues long. Trimming cost V 1 base and J 2 bases, with 12 bases left between them. This CDR3 is CASSQGINRAGNTIYF. DNA for the CDR3: TGCGCCAGCAGCCAAGGAATCAACAGGGCTGGAAACACCATATATTTT.

The chain employs TRBV28 and TRBJ2-3, with D hard to call. V was shortened by 9 bases and J by 14 bases, with 21 bases between the two germline ends. The CDR3 consists of 12 residues. Germline assignment: CDR1 MDHEN and CDR2 SYDVKM. The CDR3 DNA sequence: TGTGCCAGGATCCCCACAACCCCCTCTTGGTATTTT. Its protein product is CARIPTTPSWYF.

The chain employs TRBV9 and TRBJ1-3; D perhaps matches TRBD1 (6 bases). Trimming stripped 5 bases from V and 7 bases from J, with 13 bases between. The CDR3 is 13 residues long. Germline CDR1 is SGDLS and CDR2 is YYNGEE. DNA for the CDR3: TGTGCCAGCAGGCCAGGGGAGAGGAACACCATATATTTT. It translates to CASRPGERNTIYF.

This clone was counted between two and nine times. The chain links TRBV20-1 to TRBJ2-7; no reliable D call. V was shortened by 6 bases and J by 3 bases, with 9 bases between the two germline ends. Germline V CDR1 and CDR2: DFQATT, SNEGSKA (reference sequence). CDR3 length: 11 residues. In DNA, the CDR3 is TGCAGTGCGGTACGATTCTACGAGCAGTACGTC. Translating gives CSAVRFYEQYV.

This rearrangement joins TRBV4-2 to TRBJ2-1; TRBD2 agrees at 12 bases. Germline CDR1 and CDR2: LGHNA and YNFKEQ. CDR3 length: 17 residues. Unmatched junction bases numbered 3, after V lost 2 bases and J lost 1 base. The CDR3 DNA follows: TGTGCCAGCAGCCAAACAACTAGCGGGAGGTCCTACAATGAGCAGTTCTTC. Translation gives CASSQTTSGRSYNEQFF.

J is TRBJ2-1 and V is TRBV4-3; D is uncertain. Trimming cost V 0 bases and J 5 bases, with 8 bases left between them. Germline V gene data show CDR1 as LGHNA and CDR2 as YSLEER. CDR3 length: 14 amino acids. The CDR3 coding sequence is TGCGCCAGCAGCCAAGATACCGGTAACAATGAGCAGTTCTTC. Its protein is CASSQDTGNNEQFF.

V and J are TRBV10-3 and TRBJ1-5; D remains unclear. The CDR3 is 13 residues long. V was pared by 0 bases and J by 5 bases, with 5 bases between. Germline lookup yields CDR1 ENHRY and CDR2 SYGVKD. The CDR3 sequence: CAISESTDQPQHF. The CDR3 region has the DNA TGTGCCATCAGTGAGTCTACGGATCAGCCCCAGCATTTT.

This rearrangement joins TRBV6-5 to TRBJ2-2; D call uncertain. Germline V lookup: CDR1 MNHEY, CDR2 SVGAGI. This CDR3 is built from 12 residues. Trimming shortened V by 7 bases and J by 0 bases, and 3 bases separated the two germline ends. CDR3 loop: CASKSNTGELFF. As DNA, the CDR3 is TGTGCCAGCAAGTCGAACACCGGGGAGCTGTTTTTT.

The rearrangement uses TRBV7-3 and TRBJ2-7, with D possibly called TRBD1 or TRBD2 (5 bases each). V was cut by 3 bases and J by 7 bases, with 13 bases left in between. The CDR3 spans 13 residues. Germline V gives CDR1 SGHTA, CDR2 FQGTGA. For the CDR3, the DNA is TGTGCCAGCAGCTTTGGGGGAAAAGGGGAGCAGTACTTC. It translates to CASSFGGKGEQYF.

The chain has TRBV29-1 and TRBJ2-1; possibly TRBD1 for D (6 bases). Germline CDR1 is SQVTM and CDR2 is ANQGSEA. Between the trimmed V and J ends, which lost 8 bases and 1 base, there was a span of 9 bases. The CDR3 consists of 12 residues. The CDR3, as DNA: TGCAGCACAGGACAGTCCTACAATGAGCAGTTCTTC. Amino acid sequence: CSTGQSYNEQFF.

This clone was detected once. The chain joins TRBV28 to TRBJ2-7, with 7 bases matching TRBD1. The CDR3 sequence is 14 residues long. Trimming removed 7 bases from V and 6 bases from J; junction bases left unmatched: 12. The germline V gene has CDR1 MDHEN and CDR2 SYDVKM. CDR3 coding DNA: TGTGCCAGCACCGGTAACAGGGGTTTCGGCGAGCAGTACTTC. It translates to CASTGNRGFGEQYF. Variable domain in full (rest from reference TRBV28 and TRBJ2-7): DVKVTQSSRYLVKRTGEKVFLECVQDMDHENMFWYRQDPGLGLRLIYFSYDVKMKEKGDIPEGYSVSREKKERFSLILESASTNQTSMYLCASTGNRGFGEQYFGPGTRLTVT.

This clone was picked up one time. The chain uses TRBV7-6 and TRBJ1-1, with D unclear. Trimming removed 8 bases from V and 5 bases from J, with 9 bases in between. This CDR3 contains 11 residues. Germline V CDR1 and CDR2: SGHVS, FNYEAQ. The CDR3 loop is CASGWATEAFF. CDR3 nucleotide sequence: TGTGCCAGCGGGTGGGCGACTGAAGCTTTCTTT.

This clone was observed once. The chain carries TRBV4-1 and TRBJ2-1; 16 nucleotides agree with TRBD2. The CDR3 runs to 16 residues. Trimming took 2 bases from V and 10 from J; bases not matched to a gene: 5. Germline lookup yields CDR1 MGHRA and CDR2 YSYEKL. CDR3 loop: CASSQTGLAGGREQFF. The DNA for the CDR3 is TGCGCCAGCAGCCAAACGGGACTAGCGGGAGGGCGGGAGCAGTTCTTC.

J is TRBJ2-5 and V is TRBV19; D is possibly TRBD2 (5 bases). CDR3 length equals 14 residues. Germline V gives CDR1 LNHDA, CDR2 SQIVND (reference sequence). V lost 7 bases and J lost 3, with 15 bases in between. The CDR3 is CASKGTGIEETQYF. CDR3 sequence (DNA): TGTGCCAGTAAAGGCACGGGGATCGAAGAGACCCAGTACTTC.

The chain has TRBV2 and TRBJ2-1; TRBD1 matches 7 bases. This CDR3 has 12 amino acids. After removal of 10 bases from V and 12 bases from J, the junction contained 12 bases not matched to a gene. The germline V gene has CDR1 SNHLY and CDR2 FYNNEI. CDR3 in amino acids: CAITGVAQGQFF. As DNA, the CDR3 is TGTGCCATAACAGGGGTCGCCCAGGGGCAGTTCTTC.

The V gene is TRBV7-2, the J gene TRBJ2-7; 8 positions agree with TRBD1. This CDR3 is 16 amino acids long. V lost 5 bases and J lost 7; bases outside the gene matches: 16. The germline CDR1 and CDR2 sequences are SGHTA and FQGNSA. As DNA, the CDR3 is TGTGCCAGCAGCCGAACCACCGGGACAGGTAATAGGGAGCAGTACTTC. Its protein is CASSRTTGTGNREQYF.

The chain combines TRBV5-1 with TRBJ1-6; no definite D call. Trimming stripped 4 bases from V and 8 bases from J, with 10 bases between. Germline loops: CDR1 SGHRS, CDR2 YFSETQ. The CDR3 extends over 13 amino acids. In DNA form, the CDR3 reads TGCGCCAGCAGCCCCGAAAGGGATTCACCCCTCCACTTT. Residues: CASSPERDSPLHF. The full variable domain, with the rest looked up from reference TRBV5-1 and TRBJ1-6, is KAGVTQTPRYLIKTRGQQVTLSCSPISGHRSVSWYQQTPGQGLQFLFEYFSETQRNKGNFPGRFSGRQFSNSRSEMNVSTLELGDSALYLCASSPERDSPLHFGNGTRLTVT.

J is TRBJ2-3 and V is TRBV9; the D is unclear. V was trimmed by 0 bases and J by 0 bases, leaving 8 bases between them. The CDR3 loop spans 15 amino acids. CDR1 and CDR2 (germline): SGDLS, YYNGEE. For the CDR3, the DNA is TGTGCCAGCAGCGTAGCTTACGTAAGCACAGATACGCAGTATTTT. Translation gives CASSVAYVSTDTQYF.

The genes are TRBV2 and TRBJ1-1; D is undetermined. Germline CDR1 SNHLY, CDR2 FYNNEI. V lost 4 bases and J 5 bases, leaving 11 bases between the germline ends. The CDR3 is made up of 13 amino acids. CDR3 amino acids: CASSARDWTEAFF. As DNA, the CDR3 is TGTGCCAGCAGTGCTCGGGATTGGACTGAAGCTTTCTTT.

V gene TRBV19 combines with J gene TRBJ2-7; 7 nucleotides line up with TRBD1. The CDR3 length is 14 residues. J lost 4 bases, V lost 6 bases, and 9 bases had no gene match. The germline V gene encodes CDR1 LNHDA and CDR2 SQIVND (reference sequence). Written as DNA, the CDR3 is TGTGCCAGTAGCCAGACAGGGATTTTTTACGAGCAGTACTTC. Amino acids: CASSQTGIFYEQYF. Full variable domain (rest looked up from reference TRBV19 and TRBJ2-7): DGGITQSPKYLFRKEGQNVTLSCEQNLNHDAMYWYRQDPGQGLRLIYYSQIVNDFQKGDIAEGYSVSREKKESFPLTVTSAQKNPTAFYLCASSQTGIFYEQYFGPGTRLTVT.

V usage is TRBV11-3 and J usage is TRBJ2-3, with 10 nucleotides matching TRBD2. The J segment lost 1 base and the V segment lost 5 bases, leaving 3 bases of the junction unmatched. The CDR3 spans 15 residues. Germline assignment: CDR1 SGHNT and CDR2 YENEEA. In DNA, the CDR3 is TGTGCCAGCAGCCCCGGACTAGCGGGCACAGATACGCAGTATTTT. Translation gives CASSPGLAGTDTQYF.

The gene calls are TRBV19 and TRBJ2-3, with D perhaps matching TRBD2 (5 bases). CDR1 is LNHDA and CDR2 is SQIVND in the germline V gene (reference sequence). The CDR3 is 12 amino acids. The V gene lost 10 bases and the J gene lost 4 bases, with 12 bases spanning the gap. Here the CDR3 reads CATTDYSDTQYF. The CDR3 nucleotides read TGTGCCACCACTGACTACTCAGATACGCAGTATTTT. Based on the CDR3 plus reference TRBV19 and TRBJ2-3, the full variable domain is DGGITQSPKYLFRKEGQNVTLSCEQNLNHDAMYWYRQDPGQGLRLIYYSQIVNDFQKGDIAEGYSVSREKKESFPLTVTSAQKNPTAFYLCATTDYSDTQYFGPGTRLTVL.

This clone appeared once. The genes are TRBV11-1 and TRBJ2-1; tentative D call: TRBD2 (5 bases). The CDR3 runs 16 residues. V was pared by 4 bases and J by 7 bases, with 20 bases between. CDR1 SGHAT and CDR2 FQDESV come from the germline V gene (reference sequence). The CDR3 sequence is CASSYGVYGVVNEQFF. Here the CDR3 DNA reads TGTGCCAGCAGCTACGGGGTCTATGGGGTGGTGAATGAGCAGTTCTTC. The full variable domain, with the rest looked up from reference TRBV11-1 and TRBJ2-1, is EAEVAQSPRYKITEKSQAVAFWCDPISGHATLYWYRQILGQGPELLVQFQDESVVDDSQLPKDRFSAERLKGVDSTLKIQPAELGDSAMYLCASSYGVYGVVNEQFFGPGTRLTVL.

The V gene is TRBV9, the J gene TRBJ2-5, with 12 bases lining up with TRBD2. Germline lookup yields CDR1 SGDLS and CDR2 YYNGEE. Trimming at V came to 4 bases and at J to 2 bases, leaving 3 bases not matched to a gene. The length of the CDR3 is 15 residues. CDR3 sequence (DNA): TGTGCCAGCAGCCCAGGACTAGCGGGACAAGAGACCCAGTACTTC. This translates into CASSPGLAGQETQYF.

The chain is built from TRBV5-1 and TRBJ1-3; D is possibly TRBD1 (6 bases). The V end was cut by 3 bases, the J end by 1 base, with 20 bases between. Germline CDR1 reads SGHRS; CDR2 reads YFSETQ. The CDR3 is 18 amino acids. This CDR3 is CASSSRPLSRGSGNTIYF. CDR3 in DNA: TGCGCCAGCAGCTCCCGTCCGTTAAGTAGGGGGTCTGGAAACACCATATATTTT.